Below are 31 T cell receptor beta chains sequenced from a single sample in a study of cytomegalovirus exposure and HLA in healthy donors. The PCR was carried out with 60 Vbeta primers and 13 Jbeta primers. Sequencing used immunoSEQ multiplex PCR; TCRdb keeps in-frame clones, though not all of them. Among some 220,000 clones, 77% were seen once, and the ten largest hold around 2.8%. What was sequenced was PBMCs. The receptors come from a woman in her sixties or seventies in good health and CMV-seropositive.

This clone was counted only a few times. The chain uses TRBV12-2 and TRBJ2-7; TRBD1 reflects the table's D call only, with no check against the DNA. TRBV12-2 is flagged as a pseudogene. The CDR3 has 14 amino acids. The CDR3 reads CASRLAMDTYEQYF. As DNA, the CDR3 is TGTGCAAGTCGCTTAGCCATGGACACCTACGAGCAGTACTTC.

This chain connects TRBV6-5 to TRBJ2-7; D may be TRBD1 (6 bases). V was clipped by 2 bases and J by 3 bases, with 14 bases between them. The CDR3 sequence is 15 residues long. Germline V lookup: CDR1 MNHEY, CDR2 SVGAGI. CDR3 region: CASSYGPGHSYEQYF. The CDR3 DNA sequence: TGTGCCAGCAGTTACGGGCCGGGACACAGCTACGAGCAGTACTTC.

The rearrangement links TRBV19 to TRBJ2-1; 7 bases map to TRBD1. The germline gives CDR1 LNHDA, CDR2 SQIVND (reference sequence). The CDR3 covers 15 residues. V shed 7 bases, J shed 2 bases, and the junction held 8 bases outside the gene matches. CDR3 sequence (DNA): TGTGCCAGTACCCCTGCGACAGGGCCCTACAATGAGCAGTTCTTC. This sequence encodes CASTPATGPYNEQFF.

The genes are TRBV6-5 and TRBJ2-1; 7 bases fit TRBD1. CDR1 is MNHEY, CDR2 SVGAGI, per germline. CDR3 size: 13 residues. V lost 9 bases and J lost 2; bases outside the gene matches: 4. The CDR3 sequence is CASRQGPYNEQFF. The CDR3 DNA reads as TGTGCCAGTCGACAGGGCCCCTACAATGAGCAGTTCTTC.

This chain links TRBV19 with TRBJ2-7; 7 positions agree with TRBD1. Germline values: CDR1 LNHDA, CDR2 SQIVND (reference sequence). This CDR3 contains 14 residues. The V segment lost 5 bases and the J segment 3 bases; nucleotides outside the gene matches: 7. CDR3 DNA: TGTGCCAGTAGTCAAGACAGGGTAAGCTACGAGCAGTACTTC. This gives the protein CASSQDRVSYEQYF.

This chain links TRBV30 with TRBJ1-2; D is undetermined. Germline V gene lookup returns CDR1 GTSNPN and CDR2 SVGIG (reference sequence). CDR3 size: 14 residues. V gave up 5 bases and J gave up 5 bases, with 18 bases separating them. DNA for the CDR3: TGTGCCTGGGAGAGGGAGGGCTCGGTTTATGGCTACACCTTC. Protein product: CAWEREGSVYGYTF.

This sequence joins TRBV10-3 and TRBJ1-5, with TRBD1 matching over 7 bases. This CDR3 is 12 amino acids long. The J segment lost 2 bases and the V segment lost 9 bases, leaving 1 base of the junction unmatched. The V gene's germline CDR1 is ENHRY and CDR2 SYGVKD. CDR3 DNA sequence: TGTGCCATAGGGACAGGCAATCAGCCCCAGCATTTT. This encodes CAIGTGNQPQHF.

This sequence joins TRBV14 and TRBJ2-2; 7 bases fit TRBD2. After removal of 3 bases from V and 3 bases from J, the junction contained 13 bases not matched to a gene. Germline V gene data show CDR1 as SGHDN and CDR2 as FVKESK. The CDR3 loop spans 18 amino acids. CDR3 sequence (DNA): TGTGCCAGCAGCCACCCTAAAGGGGCGGGGGTGCACACCGGGGAGCTGTTTTTT. The encoded protein is CASSHPKGAGVHTGELFF.

This sequence joins TRBV9 and TRBJ2-7, with D possibly TRBD2 on 5 matching bases. Germline loops: CDR1 SGDLS, CDR2 YYNGEE. CDR3 length equals 14 residues. V lost 0 bases and J 2 bases, leaving 9 bases between the germline ends. The CDR3 protein is CASSVGTVTYEQYF. The CDR3 nucleotides read TGTGCCAGCAGCGTAGGGACTGTAACCTACGAGCAGTACTTC.

The V call is TRBV6-1, the J call TRBJ2-1, with TRBD2 matching 13 bases. The CDR3 extends over 15 amino acids. From germline, CDR1 is MNHNS and CDR2 SASEGT. With 7 bases clipped from V and 9 bases from J, the junction kept 9 bases outside the gene matches. DNA for the CDR3: TGTGCCAGCACCCGGACTAGCGGGAGCGGCGCTGAGCAGTTCTTC. It specifies CASTRTSGSGAEQFF.

The table lists this clone with a few counts. The genes are TRBV7-2 and TRBJ2-3; TRBD2 matches 8 bases. The CDR3 is made up of 16 amino acids. Per germline, CDR1 SGHTA and CDR2 FQGNSA. With 1 base clipped from V and 3 bases from J, the junction kept 6 bases outside the gene matches. CDR3: CASSLGAGGWTDTQYF. CDR3 coding DNA: TGTGCCAGCAGCTTAGGGGCGGGGGGCTGGACAGATACGCAGTATTTT.

The chain links TRBV7-2 to TRBJ2-7; no reliable D call. V was shortened by 5 bases and J by 2 bases, with 10 bases between the two germline ends. Germline V lookup: CDR1 SGHTA, CDR2 FQGNSA. The CDR3 contains 13 residues. CDR3 in amino acids: CASSNSNTYEQYF. The CDR3 DNA sequence: TGTGCCAGCAGCAACAGTAATACCTACGAGCAGTACTTC. Using reference TRBV7-2 and TRBJ2-7 for the parts outside the CDR3, the full variable domain is GAGVSQSPSNKVTEKGKDVELRCDPISGHTALYWYRQSLGQGLEFLIYFQGNSAPDKSGLPSDRFSAERTGGSVSTLTIQRTQQEDSAVYLCASSNSNTYEQYFGPGTRLTVT.

The chain links TRBV15 to TRBJ1-6; D remains unclear. This CDR3 comprises 13 residues. The V gene's germline CDR1 is LNHNV and CDR2 YYDKDF (reference sequence). Between the trimmed V and J ends, which lost 0 bases and 6 bases, there was a span of 3 bases. CDR3 DNA: TGTGCCACCAGCAGAGATAGTAATTCACCCCTCCACTTT. It specifies CATSRDSNSPLHF.

The chain carries TRBV7-8 and TRBJ1-6, with 9 nucleotides matching TRBD1. Trimming took 2 bases from V and 0 from J; bases not matched to a gene: 5. This CDR3 is 18 amino acids long. Germline CDR1 and CDR2: SGHVS and FQNEAQ. DNA of the CDR3: TGTGCCAGCAGCTTAAGGGGACAGGGAAGCTCCTATAATTCACCCCTCCACTTT. Translating gives CASSLRGQGSSYNSPLHF.

The chain carries TRBV18 and TRBJ1-1; 8 nucleotides match TRBD1. This CDR3 spans 14 amino acids. Germline values: CDR1 KGHSH, CDR2 LQKENI. V shed 7 bases and J 4 bases; nucleotides not matched to a gene: 8. CDR3 sequence: CASLVRDRGTEAFF. The CDR3 DNA sequence: TGTGCCAGCTTGGTTCGTGACAGGGGCACTGAAGCTTTCTTT.

CDR3 loop: CASSLVSGGGDEQFF. The CDR3 DNA is TGTGCCAGCAGCTTAGTGTCGGGGGGCGGGGATGAGCAGTTCTTC. This chain joins TRBV7-2 and TRBJ2-1; D is perhaps TRBD2 (7 bases). V was clipped by 1 base and J by 8 bases, with 15 bases between them. Germline V CDR1 and CDR2: SGHTA, FQGNSA. The CDR3 covers 15 residues.

CDR3 sequence (DNA): TGCAGCTCTGAGGAGACAGCTAACACTGAAGCTTTCTTT. This sequence encodes CSSEETANTEAFF. The chain joins TRBV29-1 to TRBJ1-1; tentative D call: TRBD1 (5 bases). Looked up from germline, CDR1 is SQVTM and CDR2 is ANQGSEA. Trimming stripped 8 bases from V and 2 bases from J, with 15 bases between. This CDR3 has 13 amino acids.

The genes are TRBV6-5 and TRBJ2-1; possibly TRBD1 for D (7 bases). The V end lost 7 bases, the J end lost 7 bases, and 17 bases lay between the germline ends. Germline assignment: CDR1 MNHEY and CDR2 SVGAGI. The length of the CDR3 is 14 residues. The CDR3 nucleotides are TGTGCCAGCACCTCCAGGGGGGTCCGGAATGAGCAGTTCTTC. It encodes CASTSRGVRNEQFF.

This clone was counted once. This rearrangement joins TRBV9 to TRBJ2-2; TRBD1 aligns across 7 bases. The CDR3 is 16 residues long. Trimming took 0 bases from V and 4 from J; bases not matched to a gene: 6. Per germline, CDR1 SGDLS and CDR2 YYNGEE. The CDR3 spells CASSVDSQGITGELFF. CDR3 nucleotide sequence: TGTGCCAGCAGCGTAGATTCACAGGGGATCACCGGGGAGCTGTTTTTT.

The chain is built from TRBV6-1 and TRBJ1-1, with D uncertain. The CDR3 has 12 residues. V lost 6 bases to trimming and J lost 3 bases, with 8 bases between them. Germline CDR1 is MNHNS and CDR2 is SASEGT. The CDR3 DNA is TGTGCCAGCAGCTTAATTGACACTGAAGCTTTCTTT. Translating it yields CASSLIDTEAFF.

DNA of the CDR3: TGTGCCATCAGTGAGTCAAGCCGGTCAAAGGGGAGGTCCTACAATGAGCAGTTCTTC. This codes for CAISESSRSKGRSYNEQFF. This chain uses TRBV10-3 with TRBJ2-1; D might be TRBD2 (6 bases). The V end lost 0 bases, the J end lost 1 base, and 19 bases lay between the germline ends. The CDR3 extends over 19 amino acids. Germline values: CDR1 ENHRY, CDR2 SYGVKD.

The V gene is TRBV2, the J gene TRBJ1-5; D unclear. This CDR3 region has 11 residues. Germline CDR1 reads SNHLY; CDR2 reads FYNNEI. Deletions cut 2 bases from V and 9 bases from J, with 5 bases between. The CDR3 DNA reads as TGTGCCAGCAGTGAACGGGGGCCCCAGCATTTT. Its protein product is CASSERGPQHF. Together with reference TRBV2 and TRBJ1-5, the CDR3 gives the full variable domain: EPEVTQTPSHQVTQMGQEVILRCVPISNHLYFYWYRQILGQKVEFLVSFYNNEISEKSEIFDDQFSVERPDGSNFTLKIRSTKLEDSAMYFCASSERGPQHFGDGTRLSIL.

The rearrangement links TRBV7-2 to TRBJ1-3; the match to TRBD1 covers 9 bases. Looked up from germline, CDR1 is SGHTA and CDR2 is FQGNSA. CDR3 size: 15 residues. The junction had 2 bases not matched to a gene; V was cut back by 4 bases and J by 1 base. Here the CDR3 reads CASSSGQGSGNTIYF. CDR3 sequence (DNA): TGTGCCAGCAGCTCAGGACAGGGGTCTGGAAACACCATATATTTT.

CDR3: CAWIFRGGNTEAFF. CDR3 DNA sequence: TGTGCCTGGATCTTTCGGGGTGGGAACACTGAAGCTTTCTTT. The chain employs TRBV30 and TRBJ1-1; D not resolved. V dropped 4 bases and J dropped 1 base, with 13 bases sitting between them. The CDR3 spans 14 residues. Germline assignment: CDR1 GTSNPN and CDR2 SVGIG (reference sequence).

CDR3 region: CASSGGRTGGLDTQYF. In DNA, the CDR3 is TGTGCCAGCAGCGGGGGGAGGACAGGGGGCCTAGATACGCAGTATTTT. V usage is TRBV9 and J usage is TRBJ2-3, with TRBD1 matching over 11 bases. This CDR3 has 16 residues. Germline trimming cut 3 bases from V and 5 bases from J; bases unmatched to any gene: 8. Germline-derived CDR1 and CDR2 are SGDLS and YYNGEE.

This rearrangement joins TRBV7-9 to TRBJ2-7; 7 nucleotides match TRBD1. The V segment lost 5 bases and the J segment 4 bases; nucleotides outside the gene matches: 2. In germline, CDR1 is SEHNR, CDR2 FQNEAQ (reference sequence). The CDR3 spans 12 residues. The CDR3 protein is CASSPTGYEQYF. The CDR3 DNA is TGTGCCAGCAGCCCGACAGGGTACGAGCAGTACTTC.

The chain carries TRBV28 and TRBJ1-6; 9 nucleotides line up with TRBD1. The germline V gene encodes CDR1 MDHEN and CDR2 SYDVKM. CDR3 length equals 14 residues. J was trimmed by 8 bases and V by 6 bases; bases with no gene match: 5. The CDR3 loop reads CASSPGQGDSPLHF. Written as DNA, the CDR3 is TGTGCCAGCAGCCCGGGACAGGGAGATTCACCCCTCCACTTT.

This clone occurred once. This chain connects TRBV5-1 to TRBJ2-3; 11 positions agree with TRBD2. Germline V gene sequence: CDR1 SGHRS, CDR2 YFSETQ. The V gene end was trimmed by 7 bases and the J gene end by 3 bases; junction bases not matched to a gene: 7. The CDR3 contains 15 residues. CDR3 loop: CASGQLAGATDTQYF. In nucleotides, the CDR3 is TGCGCCAGCGGTCAACTAGCGGGAGCGACAGATACGCAGTATTTT.

This rearrangement joins TRBV30 to TRBJ1-2, with D perhaps TRBD1 (5 bases). In germline, CDR1 is GTSNPN, CDR2 SVGIG (reference sequence). The V end was cut by 0 bases, the J end by 8 bases, with 13 bases between. The CDR3 has 13 residues. The DNA for the CDR3 is TGTGCCTGGAGTGTACGAGACAGTCGGGGCTACACCTTC. Residues: CAWSVRDSRGYTF.

This chain uses TRBV4-2 with TRBJ2-3, with TRBD2 identical over 15 bases. The CDR3 contains 17 residues. Germline V CDR1 and CDR2: LGHNA, YNFKEQ. V lost 4 bases, J lost 2 bases, and 4 bases stayed unmatched. The CDR3 bases are TGTGCCAGCAGCCTGGGACTAGCGGGGGGTACCACAGATACGCAGTATTTT. Its translation: CASSLGLAGGTTDTQYF.

This chain joins TRBV7-9 and TRBJ1-5, with D perhaps matching TRBD1 (5 bases). Germline loops: CDR1 SEHNR, CDR2 FQNEAQ (reference sequence). CDR3 length equals 13 residues. The CDR3 nucleotides read TGTTCCTCCCAGGGATCCGGCAATCAGCCCCAGCATTTT. Its protein product is CSSQGSGNQPQHF.